A single sample is the source of the 15 T cell receptor gamma chains below, sequenced in a study of Vδ1+ human thymocytes. Study-wide findings and caveats: In the thymus, TRG and TRD repertoires looked highly polyclonal with Gaussian CDR3 lengths.

The template was reverse-transcribed extracted RNA. Multiplex PCR used pooled V-gene forward primers and a constant-region reverse primer to amplify CDR3s. TCRdb re-called the multiplex PCR reads with CATT. The table lists roughly 9,300 gamma-chain clones, roughly three fifths of them singletons, with 1.4% to 1.5% in the top ten. What these receptors recognize is not known. The sample was Vdelta1+ gamma-delta thymocytes from the thymus. The subset is: FACS-sorted CD3+ TCRalphabeta- TCRVdelta1+ TCRVdelta2- thymocytes. The receptor set was obtained from a girl younger than two who had congenital heart surgery.

This clone was counted a few times. The rearrangement joins TRGV8 to TRGJ1 or TRGJ2. V trimming: 0 bases; J trimming: 5 bases; junction bases outside the gene matches: 1. This CDR3 is 12 amino acids long. Germline CDR1 and CDR2: VENAVY and YDSYNSRV. The CDR3 region is CATWDRDYKKLF. Here the CDR3 DNA reads TGTGCCACCTGGGATAGGGATTATAAGAAACTCTTT.

This clone turned up a few times. The chain has TRGV2 and TRGJP2. The CDR3 sequence is 15 residues long. CDR1 is EGSNGY and CDR2 is YDSYNSKV in the germline V gene. The J segment lost 3 bases and the V segment lost 0 bases, leaving 4 bases of the junction unmatched. CDR3 nucleotide sequence: TGTGCCACCTGGGACGGGGTCGGTAGTGATTGGATCAAGACGTTT. Translated, it gives CATWDGVGSDWIKTF.

As concerns this clone: Other DNA variants within this sample encode the same CDR3. Called V gene: TRGV5; the J gene was not called. Germline assignment: CDR1 VINAFY and CDR2 YDVSNSKD. This CDR3 spans 13 amino acids. The CDR3 loop is CATWDRRCYKKLF. The CDR3 DNA follows: TGTGCCACCTGGGACAGGCGGTGCTATAAGAAACTCTTC.

The chain carries TRGV5 and TRGJ1 or TRGJ2. The J gene was not available in TCRdb and was assigned here by matching the DNA to germline segments. The germline CDR1 and CDR2 sequences are VINAFY and YDVSNSKD. The CDR3 is 14 amino acids. V shed 1 base and J 2 bases; nucleotides not matched to a gene: 5. The CDR3 DNA reads TGTGCCACCTGGGACAGCCTGGATTATTATAAGAAACTCTTT. Its translation: CATWDSLDYYKKLF.

The chain employs TRGV9 and TRGJ1 or TRGJ2. The J gene was not available in TCRdb and was assigned here by matching the DNA to germline segments. Trimming cost V 0 bases and J 11 bases; bases outside gene matches: 7. Germline loops: CDR1 GITISATS, CDR2 ISYDGTV (reference sequence). CDR3 length: 12 residues. The CDR3 nucleotides read TGTGCCTTGTGGGAGGTGCCGGTCGAGAAACTCTTT. This gives the protein CALWEVPVEKLF.

The gene calls are TRGV2 and TRGJ1 or TRGJ2. V lost 0 bases, J lost 5 bases, and 4 bases stayed unmatched. Germline values: CDR1 EGSNGY, CDR2 YDSYNSKV. The CDR3 loop spans 13 amino acids. As DNA, the CDR3 is TGTGCCACCTGGGACGGGCATCATTATAAGAAACTCTTT. Its translation is CATWDGHHYKKLF.

The V call is TRGV2, the J call TRGJP2. TCRdb is silent on the J gene; assignment here came from matching the DNA to germline. Germline lookup yields CDR1 EGSNGY and CDR2 YDSYNSKV. V trimming: 0 bases; J trimming: 11 bases; junction bases outside the gene matches: 3. This CDR3 has 12 residues. The chain's CDR3 is CATWDGRWIKTF. The CDR3 DNA is TGTGCCACCTGGGACGGGCGGTGGATCAAGACGTTT.

The V call is TRGV9, the J call TRGJ1 or TRGJ2. The J gene was not available in TCRdb and was assigned here by matching the DNA to germline segments. After removal of 0 bases from V and 9 bases from J, the junction contained 8 bases not matched to a gene. Germline values: CDR1 GITISATS, CDR2 ISYDGTV (reference sequence). This CDR3 has 13 residues. The CDR3 reads CALWEVQMTKKLF. The CDR3 DNA reads TGTGCCTTGTGGGAGGTGCAAATGACTAAGAAACTCTTT.

The chain joins TRGV4 to TRGJ1 or TRGJ2. TCRdb leaves out the J gene; it was filled in here by matching the DNA to germline. J was trimmed by 3 bases and V by 4 bases; bases with no gene match: 6. This CDR3 has 13 residues. From germline, CDR1 is EGSTGY and CDR2 YDSYTSSV. The CDR3 reads CATWEGVYYKKLF. For the CDR3, the DNA is TGTGCCACCTGGGAAGGCGTTTATTATAAGAAACTCTTT.

On this clone itself: Distinct nucleotide sequences in the sample also encode this CDR3. The chain links TRGV3 to TRGJ1 or TRGJ2. Here the J gene was assigned by germline matching of the DNA, as TCRdb has none. The length of the CDR3 is 12 residues. CDR1 and CDR2 (germline): VTNTFY, YDVSTARD (reference sequence). With 3 bases clipped from V and 6 bases from J, the junction kept 5 bases outside the gene matches. Written as DNA, the CDR3 is TGTGCCACCTGGGACGTCGGTTATAAGAAACTCTTT. Amino acid sequence: CATWDVGYKKLF.

J is TRGJ1 or TRGJ2 and V is TRGV5. Since TCRdb gives no J gene, matching the DNA to germline was used here to assign it. Germline lookup yields CDR1 VINAFY and CDR2 YDVSNSKD. The CDR3 totals 14 residues. The trim removed 2 bases at V and 10 bases at J, leaving 14 bases unmatched. The chain's CDR3 is CATWDIYSLGKKLF. CDR3 coding DNA: TGTGCCACCTGGGACATCTACTCCCTGGGGAAGAAACTCTTT.

The V and J genes are TRGV2 and TRGJ1 or TRGJ2. Since TCRdb gives no J gene, matching the DNA to germline was used here to assign it. The V and J ends lost 0 bases and 0 bases, in that order; junction bases with no gene match: 8. The CDR3 runs to 16 residues. Germline CDR1 reads EGSNGY; CDR2 reads YDSYNSKV. The CDR3: CATWDGLLRNYYKKLF. In DNA, the CDR3 is TGTGCCACCTGGGACGGGCTTTTACGGAATTATTATAAGAAACTCTTT.

The rearrangement links TRGV5 to TRGJ1 or TRGJ2. The J gene is absent in TCRdb and was assigned here via DNA matching to germline. The trim removed 0 bases at V and 6 bases at J, leaving 8 bases unmatched. The CDR3 sequence is 14 residues long. Germline values: CDR1 VINAFY, CDR2 YDVSNSKD. CDR3 nucleotides: TGTGCCACCTGGGACAGGCTGGTTGGTTATAAGAAACTCTTT. Its translation is CATWDRLVGYKKLF.

A word on this clone: This specimen includes other DNA sequences encoding the same CDR3. The genes are TRGV4 and TRGJ1 or TRGJ2. The J gene, left out of TCRdb, was set here by checking the DNA against germline. The CDR3 spans 11 residues. The V and J ends lost 0 bases and 10 bases, in that order; junction bases with no gene match: 3. Germline assignment: CDR1 EGSTGY and CDR2 YDSYTSSV. As DNA, the CDR3 is TGTGCCACCTGGGATGGGCGAAAGAAACTCTTT. Protein: CATWDGRKKLF.

The V gene corresponds to TRGV9; no J gene was called. The V gene's germline CDR1 is GITISATS and CDR2 ISYDGTV (reference sequence). This CDR3 is 10 amino acids long. CDR3 amino acids: CALWEADLLF. CDR3 DNA: TGTGCCTTGTGGGAGGCAGATTTACTCTTT.